Below, 7 T cell receptor beta chains from the same sample are listed, as sequenced in a study of blood T cell repertoires in COVID-19. Using immunoSEQ multiplex PCR, the repertoire was profiled, and TCRdb retains in-frame clones only, with some absent. This sample carries approximately 100,000 clones, just under 95% of them seen once, and the ten largest clones take around 5.7%. The material sequenced was peripheral blood. All receptors derive from a man in his 70s with acute or convalescent COVID-19.

The genes are TRBV27 and TRBJ1-2; TRBD1 is a possible D gene (5 bases). The germline V gene has CDR1 MNHEY and CDR2 SMNVEV (reference sequence). This CDR3 region has 14 residues. Trimming shortened V by 3 bases and J by 4 bases, and 12 bases separated the two germline ends. The CDR3 nucleotides read TGTGCCAGCAGTTTGGACGACAGAGGCTATGGCTACACCTTC. Residues: CASSLDDRGYGYTF.

The DNA of the CDR3 is TGTGCCACCAGTGATGAGACAGGGAACAATCAGCCCCAGCATTTT. It encodes CATSDETGNNQPQHF. The J gene is TRBJ1-5, the V gene TRBV24-1, with 7 bases matching TRBD1. Germline V gene lookup returns CDR1 KGHDR and CDR2 SFDVKD. Trimming cost V 3 bases and J 3 bases; bases outside gene matches: 4. The CDR3 runs to 15 residues.

This clone was seen a few times. This chain connects TRBV15 to TRBJ2-7, with TRBD2 as a possible D gene (5 bases). This CDR3 has 15 residues. Trimming removed 1 base at V and 7 bases at J, with 17 bases between. The germline V gene has CDR1 LNHNV and CDR2 YYDKDF (reference sequence). DNA of the CDR3: TGTGCCACCAGCAGAGCGGACGCTAACACGGGGGAGCAGTACTTC. Translation gives CATSRADANTGEQYF.

V usage is TRBV7-9 and J usage is TRBJ2-7; D is possibly TRBD2 (6 bases). V lost 5 bases and J lost 3, with 11 bases in between. CDR3 length: 13 residues. Germline V gene sequence: CDR1 SEHNR, CDR2 FQNEAQ (reference sequence). The CDR3 DNA follows: TGTGCCAGCAGCGCCACCGGGAGCTACGAGCAGTACTTC. Translating it yields CASSATGSYEQYF.

V gene TRBV25-1 combines with J gene TRBJ1-1; D gene unclear. Germline V gene data show CDR1 as MGHDK and CDR2 as SYGVNS. The CDR3 is 14 residues long. V lost 4 bases and J 0 bases, leaving 9 bases between the germline ends. CDR3 nucleotide sequence: TGTGCCAGCAGTGGTCAGACTGTGAACACTGAAGCTTTCTTT. It is translated as CASSGQTVNTEAFF.

This sequence joins TRBV28 and TRBJ1-2; D is undetermined. This CDR3 comprises 11 residues. Per germline, CDR1 MDHEN and CDR2 SYDVKM. V was trimmed by 6 bases and J by 3 bases, leaving 5 bases between them. CDR3 protein: CASRAYYGYTF. The CDR3 DNA reads TGTGCCAGCAGGGCCTACTATGGCTACACCTTC.

The gene calls are TRBV18 and TRBJ1-1; a weak D match, TRBD1 (5 bases). CDR1 and CDR2 (germline): KGHSH, LQKENI. The CDR3 totals 16 residues. Between the trimmed V and J ends, which lost 2 bases and 6 bases, there was a span of 19 bases. The CDR3 protein is CASSPSRGTLGSEAFF. CDR3 coding DNA: TGTGCCAGCTCACCATCCCGCGGGACGTTGGGGTCTGAAGCTTTCTTT.